This TCR beta chain appears in the sequencing data of a study of long-term antiretroviral therapy in people with HIV. Points from the study as a whole: HIV repertoires covered narrower CDR3 length ranges than controls did. Diversity measured after ART increased yet remained under transplant donor controls.

Germline-derived CDR1 and CDR2 are SEHNR and FQNEAQ (reference sequence). V shed 7 bases, J shed 3 bases, and the junction held 17 bases outside the gene matches. This CDR3 region has 17 residues. It was version v3.0 of the immunoSEQ assay that was run at survey level. The protocol was immunoSEQ multiplex PCR, while the TCRdb copy is restricted to in-frame clones and leaves out a portion. The top ten hold around 17% of the sample, which has about 15,000 clones, about four fifths seen once. Everyone in the study who had HIV was treated in the United States. Comments on this clone: The antigen remains undetermined.

This receptor was taken from a man aged 35-49 years with HIV. The specimen was unsorted PBMCs, collected just before starting antiretroviral therapy. This rearrangement joins TRBV7-9 to TRBJ2-7, with TRBD2 identical over 8 bases. This CDR3 is CASTSGGTSGRFYEQYF. DNA of the CDR3: TGTGCCAGCACCAGTGGAGGTACTAGCGGCAGATTCTACGAGCAGTACTTC. Based on the CDR3 plus reference TRBV7-9 and TRBJ2-7, the full variable domain is DTGVSQNPRHKITKRGQNVTFRCDPISEHNRLYWYRQTLGQGPEFLTYFQNEAQLEKSRLLSDRFSAERPKGSFSTLEIQRTEQGDSAMYLCASTSGGTSGRFYEQYFGPGTRLTVT.